A single T cell receptor (beta chain) is shown here with its context. The V gene lost 4 bases and the J gene lost 7 bases, with 7 bases spanning the gap. The CDR3 spans 12 residues. Germline CDR1 is MNHNY and CDR2 is SVGAGI (reference sequence). Following autologous stem cell transplantation, relapse occurred in every patient, and exposure to brentuximab vedotin varied. This specimen comes from a study of PD-1 blockade in classical Hodgkin lymphoma. Assay: immunoSEQ multiplex PCR; the TCRdb copy retains only in-frame clones and omits some. The sample yields 80,000 to 100,000 clones, more than 80% seen once.

The chain joins TRBV6-6 to TRBJ2-2; D gene ambiguous. The sequence derives from a human donor with classical Hodgkin lymphoma. The sequences come from peripheral blood mononuclear cells (PBMCs), collected before the second cycle of nivolumab. CDR3 sequence (DNA): TGTGCCAGCAGTTTACTAATCGGGGAGCTGTTTTTT. The encoded protein is CASSLLIGELFF.